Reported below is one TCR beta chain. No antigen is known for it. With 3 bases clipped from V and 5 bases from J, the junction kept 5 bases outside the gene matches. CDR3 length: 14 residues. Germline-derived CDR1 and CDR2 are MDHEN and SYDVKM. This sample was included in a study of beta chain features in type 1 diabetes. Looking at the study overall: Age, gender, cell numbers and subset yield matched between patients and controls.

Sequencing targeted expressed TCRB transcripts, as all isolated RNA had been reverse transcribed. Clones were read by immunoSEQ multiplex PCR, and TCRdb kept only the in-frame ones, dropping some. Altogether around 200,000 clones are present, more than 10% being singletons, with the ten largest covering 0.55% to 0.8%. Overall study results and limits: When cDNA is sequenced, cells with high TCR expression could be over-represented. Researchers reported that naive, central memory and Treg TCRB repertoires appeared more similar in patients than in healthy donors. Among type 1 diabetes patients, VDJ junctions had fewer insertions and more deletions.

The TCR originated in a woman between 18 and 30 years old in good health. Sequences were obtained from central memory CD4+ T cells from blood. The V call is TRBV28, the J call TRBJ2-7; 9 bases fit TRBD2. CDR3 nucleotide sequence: TGTGCCAGCAGTTTGCTAGCGGGGCGGAACGAGCAGTACTTC. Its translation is CASSLLAGRNEQYF.